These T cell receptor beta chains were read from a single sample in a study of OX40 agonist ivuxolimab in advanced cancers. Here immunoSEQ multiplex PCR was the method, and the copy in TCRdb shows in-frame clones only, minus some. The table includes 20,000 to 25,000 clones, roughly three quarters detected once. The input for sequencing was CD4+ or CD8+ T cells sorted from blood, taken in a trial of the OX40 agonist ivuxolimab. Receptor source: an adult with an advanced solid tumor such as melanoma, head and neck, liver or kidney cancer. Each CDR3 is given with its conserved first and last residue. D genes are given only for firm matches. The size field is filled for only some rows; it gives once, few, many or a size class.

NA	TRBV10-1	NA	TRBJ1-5	CASGTFYNQPQHF	TGCGCCAGCGGGACATTTTACAATCAGCCCCAGCATTTT
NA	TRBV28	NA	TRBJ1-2	CASRKGQRSGYTF	TGTGCCAGCCGCAAGGGACAACGGAGTGGCTACACCTTC
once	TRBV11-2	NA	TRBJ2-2	CASSPPGGPTGELFF	TGTGCCAGCAGCCCCCCCGGGGGGCCCACCGGGGAGCTGTTTTTT
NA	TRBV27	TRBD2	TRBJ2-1	CASSLRGRSGGAWEQFF	TGTGCCAGCAGTTTAAGGGGGAGGAGCGGGGGGGCCTGGGAGCAGTTCTTC
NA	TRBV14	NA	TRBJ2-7	CASSQGYSVTYEQYF	TGTGCCAGCAGCCAAGGGTACAGTGTAACCTACGAGCAGTACTTC
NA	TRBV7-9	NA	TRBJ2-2	CASSSTGAPAGELFF	TGTGCCAGCAGCTCTACGGGGGCCCCCGCCGGGGAGCTGTTTTTT
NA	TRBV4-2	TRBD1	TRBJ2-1	CASSQGQGTSNEQFF	TGTGCCAGCAGCCAGGGACAGGGGACATCCAATGAGCAGTTCTTC
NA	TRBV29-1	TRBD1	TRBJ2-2	CSVEGLRGQGSSTGELFF	TGCAGCGTTGAAGGGCTCCGGGGACAGGGATCTAGCACCGGGGAGCTGTTTTTT
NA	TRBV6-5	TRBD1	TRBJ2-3	CASSYSPGQTTDTQYF	TGTGCCAGCAGTTACTCTCCGGGACAGACGACAGATACGCAGTATTTT
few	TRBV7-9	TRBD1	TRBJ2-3	CASTWDRGTTDTQYF	TGTGCCAGCACCTGGGACAGGGGTACTACAGATACGCAGTATTTT
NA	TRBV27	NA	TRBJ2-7	CASSLSRTLGGGEQYF	TGTGCCAGCAGTTTATCTCGGACATTAGGAGGAGGTGAGCAGTACTTC
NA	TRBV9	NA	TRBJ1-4	CASSVKGGSEKLFF	TGTGCCAGCAGCGTAAAGGGAGGGAGCGAAAAACTGTTTTTT
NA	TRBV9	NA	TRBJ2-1	CASSVVGSSYNEQFF	TGTGCCAGCAGCGTAGTGGGGAGCTCCTACAATGAGCAGTTCTTC
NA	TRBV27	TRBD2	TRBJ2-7	CASTPAAGGTLYEQYF	TGTGCCAGCACCCCGGCGGCGGGGGGGACTTTATACGAGCAGTACTTC
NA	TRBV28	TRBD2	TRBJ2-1	CASSFLLRAGSHNEQFF	TGTGCCAGCAGTTTCTTGTTGAGAGCGGGGTCCCACAATGAGCAGTTCTTC
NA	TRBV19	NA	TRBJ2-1	CATDPVGWGAVDEQFF	TGTGCCACCGACCCCGTTGGATGGGGGGCCGTCGATGAGCAGTTCTTC
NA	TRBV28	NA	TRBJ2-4	CASSSERVRQGGIQYF	TGTGCCAGCAGTTCAGAACGCGTTCGGCAGGGAGGCATTCAGTACTTC
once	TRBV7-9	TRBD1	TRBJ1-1	CASSLGTASEGFF	TGTGCCAGCAGTCTCGGGACAGCATCCGAGGGTTTCTTT
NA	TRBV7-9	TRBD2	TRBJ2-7	CASSQNERSGVFNEQYF	TGTGCCAGCAGCCAAAACGAAAGAAGCGGGGTCTTCAACGAGCAGTACTTC
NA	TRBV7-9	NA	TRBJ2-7	CASSLMDSKYYEQYF	TGTGCCAGCAGCTTAATGGACAGTAAATACTACGAGCAGTACTTC
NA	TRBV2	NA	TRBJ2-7	CASSGWRGQDEQYF	TGTGCCAGCAGTGGTTGGAGGGGGCAAGACGAGCAGTACTTC
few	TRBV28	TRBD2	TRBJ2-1	CASRTLAGGYNEQFF	TGTGCCAGCAGGACACTAGCGGGGGGATACAATGAGCAGTTCTTC
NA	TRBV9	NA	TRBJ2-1	CASSVVGSRGYNEQFF	TGTGCCAGCAGCGTAGTGGGGTCCCGGGGGTACAATGAGCAGTTCTTC
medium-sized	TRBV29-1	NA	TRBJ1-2	CSGTATEGYTF	TGCAGCGGTACGGCCACGGAGGGCTACACCTTC
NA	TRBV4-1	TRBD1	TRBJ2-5	CASSQVNRGQETQYF	TGCGCCAGCAGCCAAGTAAACAGGGGCCAAGAGACCCAGTACTTC
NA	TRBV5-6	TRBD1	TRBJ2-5	CASSFGDRGKETQYF	TGTGCCAGCAGCTTCGGGGACAGGGGGAAAGAGACCCAGTACTTC
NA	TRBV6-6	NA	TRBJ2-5	CASSYSGAPLEETQYF	TGTGCCAGCAGTTACTCCGGGGCCCCGCTTGAAGAGACCCAGTACTTC
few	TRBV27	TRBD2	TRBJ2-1	CASSLGSGLALGEQFF	TGTGCCAGCAGTTTGGGATCGGGACTAGCGTTGGGTGAGCAGTTCTTC
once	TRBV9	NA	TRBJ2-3	CASSVGGFSSTDTQYF	TGTGCCAGCAGCGTAGGGGGGTTTAGTAGCACAGATACGCAGTATTTT
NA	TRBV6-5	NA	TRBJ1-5	CASSEGQPQHF	TGTGCCAGCAGTGAGGGCCAGCCCCAGCATTTT
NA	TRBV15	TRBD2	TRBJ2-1	CATSRAASGHNEQFF	TGTGCCACCAGCAGAGCTGCTAGCGGACACAATGAGCAGTTCTTC
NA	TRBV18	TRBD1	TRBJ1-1	CASSPPGQGAEGTEAFF	TGTGCCAGCTCACCACCGGGACAGGGGGCGGAAGGAACTGAAGCTTTCTTT
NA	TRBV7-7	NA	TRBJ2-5	CASSPGLSQETQYF	TGTGCTAGCAGCCCAGGACTGTCCCAAGAGACCCAGTACTTC
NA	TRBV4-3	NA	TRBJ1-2	CASSQAQDRPYGYTF	TGCGCCAGCAGCCAAGCCCAAGACAGGCCCTACGGCTACACCTTC
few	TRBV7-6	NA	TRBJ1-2	CASSLSGPSGYTF	TGTGCCAGCAGCTTAAGTGGGCCCTCGGGCTACACCTTC
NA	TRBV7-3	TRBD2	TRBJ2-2	CASSPSGGTNTGELFF	TGTGCCAGCAGCCCTAGCGGGGGGACGAACACCGGGGAGCTGTTTTTT
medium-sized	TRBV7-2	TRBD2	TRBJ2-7	CASSKFGAGEFYEQYF	TGTGCCAGCAGCAAATTCGGAGCGGGGGAGTTCTACGAGCAGTACTTC
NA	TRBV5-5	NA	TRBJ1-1	CASSLGRTNTEAFF	TGTGCCAGCAGCTTGGGCAGGACGAACACTGAAGCTTTCTTT
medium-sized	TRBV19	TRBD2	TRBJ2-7	CATSAGELYEQYF	TGTGCCACCTCAGCGGGGGAGCTCTACGAGCAGTACTTC